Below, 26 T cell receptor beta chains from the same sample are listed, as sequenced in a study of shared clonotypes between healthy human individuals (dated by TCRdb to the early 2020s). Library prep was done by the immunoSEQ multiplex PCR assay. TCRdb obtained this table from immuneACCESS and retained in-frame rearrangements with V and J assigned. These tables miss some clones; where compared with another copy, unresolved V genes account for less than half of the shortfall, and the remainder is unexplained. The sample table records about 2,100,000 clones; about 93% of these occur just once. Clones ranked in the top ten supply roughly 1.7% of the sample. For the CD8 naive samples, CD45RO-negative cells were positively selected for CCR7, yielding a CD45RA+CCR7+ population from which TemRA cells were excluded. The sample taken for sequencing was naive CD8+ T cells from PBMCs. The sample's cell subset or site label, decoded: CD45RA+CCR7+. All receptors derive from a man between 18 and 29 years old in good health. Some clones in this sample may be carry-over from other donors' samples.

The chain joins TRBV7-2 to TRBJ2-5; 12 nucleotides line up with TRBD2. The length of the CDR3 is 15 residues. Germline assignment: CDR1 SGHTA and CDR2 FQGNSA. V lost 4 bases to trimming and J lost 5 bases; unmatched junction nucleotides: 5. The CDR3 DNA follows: TGTGCCAGCAGCTGGCGGACTAGCGGGAAGGAGACCCAGTACTTC. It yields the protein CASSWRTSGKETQYF. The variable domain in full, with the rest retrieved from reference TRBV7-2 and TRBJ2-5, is GAGVSQSPSNKVTEKGKDVELRCDPISGHTALYWYRQSLGQGLEFLIYFQGNSAPDKSGLPSDRFSAERTGGSVSTLTIQRTQQEDSAVYLCASSWRTSGKETQYFGPGTRLLVL.

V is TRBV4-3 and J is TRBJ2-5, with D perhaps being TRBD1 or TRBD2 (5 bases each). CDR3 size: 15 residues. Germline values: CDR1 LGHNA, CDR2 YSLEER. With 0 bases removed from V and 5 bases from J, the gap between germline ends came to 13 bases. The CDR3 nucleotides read TGCGCCAGCAGCCAAGAGGGCGGGCCAGGGGAGACCCAGTACTTC. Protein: CASSQEGGPGETQYF.

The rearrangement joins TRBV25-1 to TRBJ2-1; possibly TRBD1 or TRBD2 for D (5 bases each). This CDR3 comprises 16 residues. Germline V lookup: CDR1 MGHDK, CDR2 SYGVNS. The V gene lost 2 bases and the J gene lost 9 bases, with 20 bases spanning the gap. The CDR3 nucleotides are TGTGCCAGCAGTGAACGTCGGGACGCTCAACGGGGTGAGCAGTTCTTC. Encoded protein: CASSERRDAQRGEQFF.

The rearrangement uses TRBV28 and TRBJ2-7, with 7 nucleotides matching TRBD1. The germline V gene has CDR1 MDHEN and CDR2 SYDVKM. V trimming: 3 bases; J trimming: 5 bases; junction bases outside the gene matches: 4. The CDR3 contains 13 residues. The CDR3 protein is CASSFRGGNEQYF. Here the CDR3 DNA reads TGTGCCAGCAGTTTTAGAGGGGGCAACGAGCAGTACTTC.

The chain's CDR3 is CASSLMTSGGSGANVLTF. The CDR3 DNA reads as TGTGCCAGCAGCTTAATGACTAGCGGGGGCTCTGGGGCCAACGTCCTGACTTTC. This chain uses TRBV9 with TRBJ2-6, with 12 bases fitting TRBD2. The germline V gene encodes CDR1 SGDLS and CDR2 YYNGEE. The CDR3 has 18 residues. J was trimmed by 0 bases and V by 4 bases; bases with no gene match: 5.

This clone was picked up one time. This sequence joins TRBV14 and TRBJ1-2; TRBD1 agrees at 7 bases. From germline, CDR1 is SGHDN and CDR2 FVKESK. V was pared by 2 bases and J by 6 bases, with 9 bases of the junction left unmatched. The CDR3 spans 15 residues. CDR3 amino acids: CASSQRPPGGNGYTF. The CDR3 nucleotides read TGTGCCAGCAGCCAACGTCCTCCAGGGGGGAATGGCTACACCTTC.

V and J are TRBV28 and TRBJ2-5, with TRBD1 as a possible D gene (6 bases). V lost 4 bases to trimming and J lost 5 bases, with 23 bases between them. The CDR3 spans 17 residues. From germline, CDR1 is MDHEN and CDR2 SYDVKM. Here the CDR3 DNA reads TGTGCCAGCAGTTCCTTCCAGGGGCGGCGCGCCCTGGAGACCCAGTACTTC. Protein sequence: CASSSFQGRRALETQYF.

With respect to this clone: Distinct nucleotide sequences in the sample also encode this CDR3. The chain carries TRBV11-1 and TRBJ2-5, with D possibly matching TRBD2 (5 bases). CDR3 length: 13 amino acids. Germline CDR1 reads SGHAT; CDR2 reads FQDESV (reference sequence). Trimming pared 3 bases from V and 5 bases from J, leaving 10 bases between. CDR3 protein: CASSLDGEETQYF. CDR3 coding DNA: TGTGCCAGCAGCTTGGATGGGGAGGAGACCCAGTACTTC.

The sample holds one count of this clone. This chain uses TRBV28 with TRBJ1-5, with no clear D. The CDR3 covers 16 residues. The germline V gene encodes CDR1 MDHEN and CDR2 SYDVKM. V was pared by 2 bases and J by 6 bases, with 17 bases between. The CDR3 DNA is TGTGCCAGCAGTTTACCCCAGACTCGTCTTCTTCAGCCCCAGCATTTT. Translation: CASSLPQTRLLQPQHF.

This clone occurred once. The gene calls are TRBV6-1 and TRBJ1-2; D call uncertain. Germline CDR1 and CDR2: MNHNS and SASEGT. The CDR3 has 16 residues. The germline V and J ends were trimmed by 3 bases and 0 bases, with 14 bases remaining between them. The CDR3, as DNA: TGTGCCAGCAGTGAGGCACCCTCGCCAACTAACTATGGCTACACCTTC. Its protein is CASSEAPSPTNYGYTF.

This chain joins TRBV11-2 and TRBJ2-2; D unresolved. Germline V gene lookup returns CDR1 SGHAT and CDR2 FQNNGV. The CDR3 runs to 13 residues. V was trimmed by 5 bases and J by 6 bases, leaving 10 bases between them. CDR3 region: CASSQIAPGELFF. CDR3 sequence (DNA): TGTGCCAGCAGCCAGATAGCACCCGGGGAGCTGTTTTTT.

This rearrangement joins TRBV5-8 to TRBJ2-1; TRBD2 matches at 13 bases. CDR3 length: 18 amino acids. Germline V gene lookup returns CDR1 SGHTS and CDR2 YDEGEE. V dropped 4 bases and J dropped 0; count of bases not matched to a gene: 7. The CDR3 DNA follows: TGTGCCAGCAGCCCGGGACTAGCGGGACCCGTCTCCTACAATGAGCAGTTCTTC. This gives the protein CASSPGLAGPVSYNEQFF.

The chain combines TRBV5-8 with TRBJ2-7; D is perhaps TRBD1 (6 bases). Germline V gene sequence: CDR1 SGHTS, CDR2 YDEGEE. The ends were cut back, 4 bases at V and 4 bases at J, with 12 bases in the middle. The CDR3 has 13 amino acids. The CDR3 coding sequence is TGTGCCAGCAGCCCTGAAAGGGGGTACGAGCAGTACTTC. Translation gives CASSPERGYEQYF.

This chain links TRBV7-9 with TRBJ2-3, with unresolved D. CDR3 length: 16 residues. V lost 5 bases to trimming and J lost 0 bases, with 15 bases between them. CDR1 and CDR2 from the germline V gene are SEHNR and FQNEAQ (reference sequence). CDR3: CASSPAAEYSTDTQYF. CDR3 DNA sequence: TGTGCCAGCAGCCCGGCCGCGGAATACAGCACAGATACGCAGTATTTT.

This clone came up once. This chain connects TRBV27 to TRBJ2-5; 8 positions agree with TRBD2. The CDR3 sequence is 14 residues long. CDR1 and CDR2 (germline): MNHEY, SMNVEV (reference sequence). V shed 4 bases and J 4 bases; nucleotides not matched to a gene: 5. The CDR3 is CASSSNAGGETQYF. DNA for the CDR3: TGTGCCAGCAGTTCGAACGCGGGGGGAGAGACCCAGTACTTC.

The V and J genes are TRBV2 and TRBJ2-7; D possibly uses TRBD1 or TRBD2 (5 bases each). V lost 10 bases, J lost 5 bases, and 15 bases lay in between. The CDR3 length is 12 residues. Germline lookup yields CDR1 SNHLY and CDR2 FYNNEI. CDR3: CATTGQGNEQYF. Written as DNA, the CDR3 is TGTGCCACCACGGGGCAGGGTAACGAGCAGTACTTC. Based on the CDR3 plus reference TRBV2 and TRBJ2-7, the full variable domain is EPEVTQTPSHQVTQMGQEVILRCVPISNHLYFYWYRQILGQKVEFLVSFYNNEISEKSEIFDDQFSVERPDGSNFTLKIRSTKLEDSAMYFCATTGQGNEQYFGPGTRLTVT.

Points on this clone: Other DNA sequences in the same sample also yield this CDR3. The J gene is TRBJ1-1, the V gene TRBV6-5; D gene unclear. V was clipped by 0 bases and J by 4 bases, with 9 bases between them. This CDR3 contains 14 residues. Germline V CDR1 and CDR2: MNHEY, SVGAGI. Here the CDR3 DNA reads TGTGCCAGCAGTTACTCGACGGGGAGCACTGAAGCTTTCTTT. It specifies CASSYSTGSTEAFF.

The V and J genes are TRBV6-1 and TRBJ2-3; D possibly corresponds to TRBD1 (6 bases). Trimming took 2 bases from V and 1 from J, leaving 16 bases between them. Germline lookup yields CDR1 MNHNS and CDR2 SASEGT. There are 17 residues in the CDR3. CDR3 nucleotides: TGTGCCAGCAGTGAACAAAGTAGGGGGTGGGGCACAGATACGCAGTATTTT. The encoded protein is CASSEQSRGWGTDTQYF.

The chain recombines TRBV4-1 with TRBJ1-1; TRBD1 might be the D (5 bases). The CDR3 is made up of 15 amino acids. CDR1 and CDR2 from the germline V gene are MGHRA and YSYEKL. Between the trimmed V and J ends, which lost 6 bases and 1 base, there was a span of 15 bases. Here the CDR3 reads CASSPTGTRNTEAFF. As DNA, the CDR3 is TGCGCCAGCAGTCCCACTGGGACGCGGAACACTGAAGCTTTCTTT.

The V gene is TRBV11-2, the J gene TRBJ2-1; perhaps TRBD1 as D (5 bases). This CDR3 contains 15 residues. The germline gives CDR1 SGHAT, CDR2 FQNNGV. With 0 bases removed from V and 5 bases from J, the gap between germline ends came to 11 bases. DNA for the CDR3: TGTGCCAGCAGCTTAGATGGGGCTAGGAACAATGAGCAGTTCTTC. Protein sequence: CASSLDGARNNEQFF.

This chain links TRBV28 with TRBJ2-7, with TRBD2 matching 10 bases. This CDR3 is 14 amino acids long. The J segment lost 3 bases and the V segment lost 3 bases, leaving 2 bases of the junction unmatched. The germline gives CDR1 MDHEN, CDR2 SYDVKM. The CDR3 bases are TGTGCCAGCAGTTTGGGACTAGCGAACTACGAGCAGTACTTC. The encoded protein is CASSLGLANYEQYF.

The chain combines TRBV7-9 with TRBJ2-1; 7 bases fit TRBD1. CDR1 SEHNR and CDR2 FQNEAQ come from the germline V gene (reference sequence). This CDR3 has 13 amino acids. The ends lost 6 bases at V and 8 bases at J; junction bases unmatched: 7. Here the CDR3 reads CASSEQGPDEQFF. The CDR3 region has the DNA TGTGCCAGCAGTGAACAGGGGCCGGATGAGCAGTTCTTC.

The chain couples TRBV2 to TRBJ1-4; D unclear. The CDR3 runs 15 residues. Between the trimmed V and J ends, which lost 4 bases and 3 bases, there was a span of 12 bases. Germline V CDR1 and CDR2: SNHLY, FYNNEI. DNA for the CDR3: TGTGCCAGCAGTGGAGTTCCTGGGCCTAATGAAAAACTGTTTTTT. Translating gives CASSGVPGPNEKLFF.

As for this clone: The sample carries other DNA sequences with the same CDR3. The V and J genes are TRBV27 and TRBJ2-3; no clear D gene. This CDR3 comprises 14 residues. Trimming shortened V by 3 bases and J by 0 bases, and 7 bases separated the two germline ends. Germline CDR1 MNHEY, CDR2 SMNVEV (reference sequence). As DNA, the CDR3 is TGTGCCAGCAGTTTTATCCAGAGCACAGATACGCAGTATTTT. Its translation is CASSFIQSTDTQYF.

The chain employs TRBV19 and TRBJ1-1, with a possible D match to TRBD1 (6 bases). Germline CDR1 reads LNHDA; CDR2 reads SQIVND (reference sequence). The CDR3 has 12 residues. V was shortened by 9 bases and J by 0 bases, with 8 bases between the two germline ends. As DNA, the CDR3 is TGTGCCAGCGGACAGTTGAACACTGAAGCTTTCTTT. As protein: CASGQLNTEAFF.

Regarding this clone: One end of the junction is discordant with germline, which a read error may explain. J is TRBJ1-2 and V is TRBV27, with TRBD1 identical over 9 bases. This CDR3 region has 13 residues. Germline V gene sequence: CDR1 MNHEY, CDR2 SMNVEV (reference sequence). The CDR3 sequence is CASSLIGDRARIF. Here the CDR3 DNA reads TGTGCCAGCAGTTTAATCGGGGACAGGGCCCGCATATTC.